This is a list of T cell receptor beta chains from one sample in a study of blood T cell repertoires in COVID-19. Only in-frame clones appear in the TCRdb table, and some are missing; sequencing was by immunoSEQ multiplex PCR. This sample has approximately 220,000 clones, with under 90% found just once. Input material: PBMCs or T cells enriched from blood (not recorded which). These receptors all stem from a woman in her fifties or sixties who had been exposed to COVID-19. Each CDR3 is given with its conserved first and last residue. The D gene is left open where the match is weak. Some rows have no size entry. The others give once, few or many, or a class for an expanded clone.

j_gene: TRBJ1-2; abundance: .; v_gene: TRBV28; d_gene: TRBD1; CDR3nt: TGTGCCATACAGGGGAACTATGGCTACACCTTC; CDR3aa: CAIQGNYGYTF
j_gene: TRBJ1-1; abundance: .; v_gene: TRBV12-5; d_gene: .; CDR3nt: TGTGCTAGTGGTACTACAGACAGGTTGAGTGGGACTGAAGCTTTCTTT; CDR3aa: CASGTTDRLSGTEAFF
j_gene: TRBJ2-4; abundance: .; v_gene: TRBV7-2; d_gene: .; CDR3nt: TGTGCCAGCAGCTTCTGGAGGGGCCAAATTCAGTACTTC; CDR3aa: CASSFWRGQIQYF
j_gene: TRBJ2-1; abundance: .; v_gene: TRBV5-5; d_gene: TRBD2; CDR3nt: TGTGCCAGCAGCGTAACTAGCGGAAGCTCCTACAATGAGCAGTTCTTC; CDR3aa: CASSVTSGSSYNEQFF
j_gene: TRBJ2-7; abundance: .; v_gene: TRBV30; d_gene: TRBD2; CDR3nt: TGTGCCTGGAGTGTACGTCCGGGGGGATATACGGAGCAGTACTTC; CDR3aa: CAWSVRPGGYTEQYF
j_gene: TRBJ2-5; abundance: .; v_gene: TRBV20-1; d_gene: .; CDR3nt: TGCAGTGCCATGAGAGAGACCCAGTACTTC; CDR3aa: CSAMRETQYF
j_gene: TRBJ1-1; abundance: .; v_gene: TRBV6-6; d_gene: TRBD1; CDR3nt: TGTGCCAGCAAAGATACAGGGGACACTGAAGCTTTCTTT; CDR3aa: CASKDTGDTEAFF
j_gene: TRBJ2-1; abundance: .; v_gene: TRBV28; d_gene: .; CDR3nt: TGTGCCAGCAGTGGCGGTCGGGGGATACCCATAGGAGAGCAGTTCTTC; CDR3aa: CASSGGRGIPIGEQFF
j_gene: TRBJ2-3; abundance: few; v_gene: TRBV11-2; d_gene: TRBD2; CDR3nt: TGTGCCAGCAGCCAATATAGCGGGGGGGCGAAAGATACGCAGTATTTT; CDR3aa: CASSQYSGGAKDTQYF
j_gene: TRBJ2-7; abundance: .; v_gene: TRBV2; d_gene: TRBD1; CDR3nt: TGTGCCAGCAGAGGGACAGGCTTCGGGGATACCTACGAGCAGTACTTC; CDR3aa: CASRGTGFGDTYEQYF
j_gene: TRBJ2-5; abundance: .; v_gene: TRBV9; d_gene: TRBD2; CDR3nt: TGTGCCAGCAGCGTAGGGCCCGGAGCGGGGGAAGAGACCCAGTACTTC; CDR3aa: CASSVGPGAGEETQYF
j_gene: TRBJ1-1; abundance: .; v_gene: TRBV6-5; d_gene: .; CDR3nt: TGTGCCAGCCGCAGAGGGAGGCCGGACACTGAAGCTTTCTTT; CDR3aa: CASRRGRPDTEAFF
j_gene: TRBJ1-1; abundance: .; v_gene: TRBV2; d_gene: TRBD1; CDR3nt: TGTGCCAGCAGCCGGGACAGGGAAGAAGCTTTCTTT; CDR3aa: CASSRDREEAFF
j_gene: TRBJ1-1; abundance: .; v_gene: TRBV5-3; d_gene: .; CDR3nt: TGTGCCAGAAGTCACAGGGTCGGGGACACTGAAGCTTTCTTT; CDR3aa: CARSHRVGDTEAFF
j_gene: TRBJ2-1; abundance: .; v_gene: TRBV5-5; d_gene: .; CDR3nt: TGTGCCAGCAGCCCCGGGGGTGGGACTGGAGTCAATGAGCAGTTCTTC; CDR3aa: CASSPGGGTGVNEQFF
j_gene: TRBJ1-1; abundance: .; v_gene: TRBV27; d_gene: .; CDR3nt: TGTGCCAGCAGTACCCAGTTCGGGGACACTGAAGCTTTCTTT; CDR3aa: CASSTQFGDTEAFF
j_gene: TRBJ1-2; abundance: .; v_gene: TRBV30; d_gene: .; CDR3nt: TGTGCCTGGACCAGAGGACAGTCCTACACCTTC; CDR3aa: CAWTRGQSYTF
j_gene: TRBJ1-6; abundance: few; v_gene: TRBV19; d_gene: .; CDR3nt: TGTGCCAGTAGTCCGGCGGGACCGAATTCACCCCTCCACTTT; CDR3aa: CASSPAGPNSPLHF
j_gene: TRBJ2-2; abundance: once; v_gene: TRBV18; d_gene: TRBD1; CDR3nt: TGTGCCAGCTCATCGGACAGGGGCACCGGGGAGCTGTTTTTT; CDR3aa: CASSSDRGTGELFF
j_gene: TRBJ1-1; abundance: .; v_gene: TRBV10-3; d_gene: .; CDR3nt: TGTGCCGCCGGGATGAGGAACACTGAAGCTTTCTTT; CDR3aa: CAAGMRNTEAFF
j_gene: TRBJ2-7; abundance: .; v_gene: TRBV5-4; d_gene: TRBD1; CDR3nt: TGTGCCAGCAGCCATCAGGACAGGGCATCCTACGAGCAGTACTTC; CDR3aa: CASSHQDRASYEQYF
j_gene: TRBJ2-1; abundance: .; v_gene: TRBV6-2/TRBV6-3; d_gene: TRBD2; CDR3nt: TGTGCCAGCAGCCTCTTGGCAGCGGGGGGTTCCCCTAATGAGCAGTTCTTC; CDR3aa: CASSLLAAGGSPNEQFF
j_gene: TRBJ1-4; abundance: once; v_gene: TRBV19; d_gene: .; CDR3nt: TGTGCCAGTAAACAAACTAATGAAAAACTGTTTTTT; CDR3aa: CASKQTNEKLFF
j_gene: TRBJ1-5; abundance: .; v_gene: TRBV6-1; d_gene: TRBD1; CDR3nt: TGTGCCAGCAGTGTTGGACAGGGGGGTGGCAATCAGCCCCAGCATTTT; CDR3aa: CASSVGQGGGNQPQHF
j_gene: TRBJ2-1; abundance: .; v_gene: TRBV9; d_gene: TRBD2; CDR3nt: TGTGCCAGCAGCGCTACTAGCGGCCGAACCAATGAGCAGTTCTTC; CDR3aa: CASSATSGRTNEQFF
j_gene: TRBJ1-6; abundance: .; v_gene: TRBV10-3; d_gene: TRBD1; CDR3nt: TGTGCCATCTTCCAGGGGGCTAGAGGTTCACCCCTCCACTTT; CDR3aa: CAIFQGARGSPLHF
j_gene: TRBJ1-4; abundance: .; v_gene: TRBV29-1; d_gene: .; CDR3nt: TGCAGCGTTGAAGATCTTCAGGCTGGGGAGGGAGGTGAAAAACTGTTTTTT; CDR3aa: CSVEDLQAGEGGEKLFF
j_gene: TRBJ1-5; abundance: .; v_gene: TRBV19; d_gene: .; CDR3nt: TGTGCCAGTAGTATTATGTCCGGGCAGCCCCAGCATTTT; CDR3aa: CASSIMSGQPQHF
j_gene: TRBJ1-2; abundance: .; v_gene: TRBV2; d_gene: .; CDR3nt: TGTGCCAACAGGAACGACAGTAACTATGGCTACACCTTC; CDR3aa: CANRNDSNYGYTF
j_gene: TRBJ2-1; abundance: .; v_gene: TRBV7-3; d_gene: .; CDR3nt: TGTGCCAGCAGTCATCCCGGGAGGGGGACAGAGAAGTTCTTC; CDR3aa: CASSHPGRGTEKFF
j_gene: TRBJ2-1; abundance: .; v_gene: TRBV19; d_gene: TRBD1; CDR3nt: TGTGCCAGTAGAGCCGACAGGGGAGGCGAGCAGTTCTTC; CDR3aa: CASRADRGGEQFF
j_gene: TRBJ2-5; abundance: .; v_gene: TRBV7-8; d_gene: TRBD2; CDR3nt: TGTGCCAGCAGCTTAGAAAGCGGGGGGTCAGAGACCCAGTACTTC; CDR3aa: CASSLESGGSETQYF
j_gene: TRBJ1-2; abundance: .; v_gene: TRBV7-9; d_gene: .; CDR3nt: TGTGCCAGCAGCTTAGAAGCTTTTGGCTACACCTTC; CDR3aa: CASSLEAFGYTF
j_gene: TRBJ2-7; abundance: .; v_gene: TRBV6-5; d_gene: .; CDR3nt: TGTGCCAGCATCCCTAGAGGACTCATAACCTACGAGCAGTACTTC; CDR3aa: CASIPRGLITYEQYF
j_gene: TRBJ1-2; abundance: .; v_gene: TRBV4-3; d_gene: .; CDR3nt: TGCGCCAGCAGCCAAGGGGCAGGGGTTGGTGGCTACACCTTC; CDR3aa: CASSQGAGVGGYTF
j_gene: TRBJ1-5; abundance: .; v_gene: TRBV19; d_gene: TRBD1; CDR3nt: TGTGCCAGTAGTACCGCCGGGACAGGGAGAATAAGCAATCAGCCCCAGCATTTT; CDR3aa: CASSTAGTGRISNQPQHF
j_gene: TRBJ1-1; abundance: .; v_gene: TRBV7-8; d_gene: .; CDR3nt: TGTGCCAGCAGCTTAGTCCGGGGGAACACTGAAGCTTTCTTT; CDR3aa: CASSLVRGNTEAFF
j_gene: TRBJ1-5; abundance: .; v_gene: TRBV10-3; d_gene: .; CDR3nt: TGTGCCATCAGTTCCAGGGTGGGGCTCAATCAGCCCCAGCATTTT; CDR3aa: CAISSRVGLNQPQHF
j_gene: TRBJ2-7; abundance: .; v_gene: TRBV7-3; d_gene: TRBD1; CDR3nt: TGTGCCAGCAGCTTAGACAGGGGGTACGAGCAGTACTTC; CDR3aa: CASSLDRGYEQYF
j_gene: TRBJ1-3; abundance: .; v_gene: TRBV3-1/TRBV3-2; d_gene: TRBD1; CDR3nt: TGTGCCAGCAGCCCCTTGGGACAGTCTGGAAACACCATATATTTT; CDR3aa: CASSPLGQSGNTIYF
j_gene: TRBJ1-1; abundance: .; v_gene: TRBV18; d_gene: TRBD1; CDR3nt: TGTGCCAGCGCTTACCGGGACAGACTACCGTACACTGAAGCTTTCTTT; CDR3aa: CASAYRDRLPYTEAFF
j_gene: TRBJ1-5; abundance: once; v_gene: TRBV5-4; d_gene: .; CDR3nt: TGTGCCAGCAGCTTCGAGGGTTCCAATCAGCCCCAGCATTTT; CDR3aa: CASSFEGSNQPQHF
j_gene: TRBJ2-2; abundance: .; v_gene: TRBV5-8; d_gene: TRBD2; CDR3nt: TGTGCCAGCACCCGCGGGGGGGCCCGGGAGCTGTTTTTT; CDR3aa: CASTRGGARELFF
j_gene: TRBJ1-1; abundance: .; v_gene: TRBV3-1/TRBV3-2; d_gene: .; CDR3nt: TGTGCCAGCAGCCAAGCACAGGCTAACACTGAAGCTTTCTTT; CDR3aa: CASSQAQANTEAFF
j_gene: TRBJ2-5; abundance: .; v_gene: TRBV6-6; d_gene: .; CDR3nt: TGTGCCACTACGGAGGGACCCCCGAAGACCCAGTACTTC; CDR3aa: CATTEGPPKTQYF
j_gene: TRBJ2-5; abundance: .; v_gene: TRBV7-2; d_gene: TRBD2; CDR3nt: TGTGCCAGCAGCCGGGACTACCTGGAGACCCAGTACTTC; CDR3aa: CASSRDYLETQYF
j_gene: TRBJ2-7; abundance: .; v_gene: TRBV13; d_gene: .; CDR3nt: TGTGCCAGCAGCTTAGGCCGGGGGTCCCCCTCTGCCGAGCAGTACTTC; CDR3aa: CASSLGRGSPSAEQYF
j_gene: TRBJ1-1; abundance: .; v_gene: TRBV4-3; d_gene: .; CDR3nt: TGCGCCAGCAGTCGAACTACAAGAGCTGACACTGAAGCTTTCTTT; CDR3aa: CASSRTTRADTEAFF
j_gene: TRBJ2-3; abundance: .; v_gene: TRBV19; d_gene: .; CDR3nt: TGTGCCAGTAGTCCCCCACCAGCAGATACGCAGTATTTT; CDR3aa: CASSPPPADTQYF
j_gene: TRBJ2-1; abundance: once; v_gene: TRBV9; d_gene: .; CDR3nt: TGTGCCAGCAGCACCCGACAGGAGATCTACAATGAGCAGTTCTTC; CDR3aa: CASSTRQEIYNEQFF
j_gene: TRBJ2-7; abundance: once; v_gene: TRBV10-2; d_gene: TRBD2; CDR3nt: TGCGCCAGCAGTGAAAAGCGGGGGGGACCCTACGAGCAGTACTTC; CDR3aa: CASSEKRGGPYEQYF
j_gene: TRBJ1-1; abundance: .; v_gene: TRBV19; d_gene: .; CDR3nt: TGTGCCAGTAGGCGGATGAACACTGAAGCTTTCTTT; CDR3aa: CASRRMNTEAFF
j_gene: TRBJ2-1; abundance: .; v_gene: TRBV7-9; d_gene: .; CDR3nt: TGTGCCAGCAGCTTATCAACAGCCAAAGAGCAGTTCTTC; CDR3aa: CASSLSTAKEQFF
j_gene: TRBJ2-2; abundance: once; v_gene: TRBV5-4; d_gene: .; CDR3nt: TGTGCCAGCAGCTTGGAGAGGAATCGACCCGGGGAGCTGTTTTTT; CDR3aa: CASSLERNRPGELFF
j_gene: TRBJ2-2; abundance: few; v_gene: TRBV7-9; d_gene: .; CDR3nt: TGTGCCAGCAGCCTCCCCACCGGGGAGCTGTTTTTT; CDR3aa: CASSLPTGELFF
j_gene: TRBJ1-1; abundance: .; v_gene: TRBV12-3/TRBV12-4; d_gene: .; CDR3nt: TGTGCCAGCAGCCGATCAACGGGGGGGCAAGCTTTCTTT; CDR3aa: CASSRSTGGQAFF
j_gene: TRBJ1-3; abundance: .; v_gene: TRBV9; d_gene: .; CDR3nt: TGTGCCAGCAGCGTAAGCGGGGATGGAAACACCATATATTTT; CDR3aa: CASSVSGDGNTIYF
j_gene: TRBJ2-1; abundance: .; v_gene: TRBV9; d_gene: .; CDR3nt: TGTGCCAGCAGCCCGAGAGTAGATTACAATGAGCAGTTCTTC; CDR3aa: CASSPRVDYNEQFF